The 28 T cell receptor beta chains below come from one sample, sequenced in a study of blood T cell repertoires in COVID-19. Profiled with immunoSEQ multiplex PCR; TCRdb holds only in-frame clones, not every one. Of under 60,000 clones listed, about 80% were seen once; the top ten hold roughly 25%. The sample taken for sequencing was peripheral blood. The receptors stem from a man in his 70s with acute or convalescent COVID-19.

The chain recombines TRBV5-4 with TRBJ2-7, with D perhaps TRBD2 (5 bases). This CDR3 is built from 14 residues. The V end was cut by 0 bases, the J end by 2 bases, with 9 bases between. From germline, CDR1 is SGHNT and CDR2 YYREEE (reference sequence). The CDR3 DNA reads TGTGCCAGCAGCTTGGACGGGAATCCCTACGAGCAGTACTTC. This sequence encodes CASSLDGNPYEQYF.

The chain uses TRBV10-2 and TRBJ2-1, with TRBD2 matching over 10 bases. V lost 3 bases to trimming and J lost 5 bases; unmatched junction nucleotides: 7. The CDR3 is 16 residues long. Germline V CDR1 and CDR2: WSHSY, SAAADI. CDR3 nucleotide sequence: TGCGCCAGCAGTGAACCGGGACTAGCGAGGAACAATGAGCAGTTCTTC. It encodes CASSEPGLARNNEQFF.

The rearrangement joins TRBV27 to TRBJ2-7, with D tentatively TRBD1 (6 bases). This CDR3 contains 17 residues. Trimming took 5 bases from V and 6 from J, leaving 26 bases between them. The germline gives CDR1 MNHEY, CDR2 SMNVEV (reference sequence). DNA of the CDR3: TGTGCCAGCAGTCAAACAATATACATGGGGGCCCCCTCCGAGCAGTACTTC. It is translated as CASSQTIYMGAPSEQYF.

This clone was recorded only once. The chain employs TRBV15 and TRBJ2-2; 9 bases are shared with TRBD1. This CDR3 has 16 amino acids. Per the germline V gene, CDR1 is LNHNV and CDR2 is YYDKDF (reference sequence). Trimming removed 0 bases from V and 1 base from J; junction bases left unmatched: 0. CDR3 residues: CATSREGQGNTGELFF. In nucleotides, the CDR3 is TGTGCCACCAGCAGAGAGGGACAGGGGAACACCGGGGAGCTGTTTTTT.

The rearrangement joins TRBV5-4 to TRBJ2-1; 12 bases match TRBD2. The CDR3 spans 16 residues. Germline CDR1 and CDR2: SGHNT and YYREEE (reference sequence). The V and J ends lost 4 bases and 8 bases, in that order; junction bases with no gene match: 10. The CDR3: CASSLRLAGVNDEQFF. The CDR3 DNA reads TGTGCCAGCAGCCTAAGACTAGCGGGGGTGAACGATGAGCAGTTCTTC.

The chain is built from TRBV30 and TRBJ1-3; possibly TRBD1 for D (6 bases). Per germline, CDR1 GTSNPN and CDR2 SVGIG (reference sequence). The CDR3 is 15 residues long. V lost 0 bases, J lost 0 bases, and 9 bases lay in between. The CDR3 DNA is TGTGCCTGGAGTGTACAAGGGGGCTCTGGAAACACCATATATTTT. Translated: CAWSVQGGSGNTIYF.

This chain connects TRBV7-9 to TRBJ2-7; 9 positions agree with TRBD1. In germline, CDR1 is SEHNR, CDR2 FQNEAQ (reference sequence). The CDR3 runs 14 residues. The junction had 7 bases not matched to a gene; V was cut back by 5 bases and J by 5 bases. The CDR3 DNA sequence: TGTGCCAGCAGCCTGTCCCGGGACAGGGACGAGCAGTACTTC. It translates to CASSLSRDRDEQYF.

V usage is TRBV5-1 and J usage is TRBJ2-2; D is unclear. The CDR3 is 13 residues long. The germline V and J ends were trimmed by 1 base and 4 bases, with 5 bases remaining between them. Germline-derived CDR1 and CDR2 are SGHRS and YFSETQ. CDR3 sequence (DNA): TGCGCCAGCAGCTTGTCGGTCACCGGGGAGCTGTTTTTT. This translates into CASSLSVTGELFF.

This sequence joins TRBV4-1 and TRBJ2-7; 9 bases map to TRBD1. The CDR3 has 16 residues. In germline, CDR1 is MGHRA, CDR2 YSYEKL. With V trimmed by 1 base and J by 3 bases, 7 bases remained unmatched. The DNA for the CDR3 is TGCGCCAGCAGCCAAGTCGTTGGGACAGGGAGCTACGAGCAGTACTTC. Translated: CASSQVVGTGSYEQYF.

The rearrangement links TRBV19 to TRBJ2-1; 14 positions match TRBD2. Trimming removed 6 bases from V and 10 bases from J; junction bases left unmatched: 8. Germline V gene data show CDR1 as LNHDA and CDR2 as SQIVND (reference sequence). The CDR3 is 15 residues long. CDR3 in amino acids: CASRRGTSGSWEQFF. The CDR3 DNA is TGTGCCAGTAGGCGAGGGACTAGCGGGAGTTGGGAGCAGTTCTTC.

V usage is TRBV19 and J usage is TRBJ1-6; D may be TRBD1 (5 bases). The V gene's germline CDR1 is LNHDA and CDR2 SQIVND (reference sequence). The CDR3 spans 16 residues. Trimming stripped 5 bases from V and 7 bases from J, with 18 bases between. The CDR3 region has the DNA TGTGCCAGTAGTCCGCGGACACAACTTTTGAATTCACCCCTCCACTTT. Its translation: CASSPRTQLLNSPLHF.

This clone was seen once. This chain links TRBV7-9 with TRBJ2-7; 9 bases are a match to TRBD2. Per germline, CDR1 SEHNR and CDR2 FQNEAQ (reference sequence). The CDR3 runs to 15 residues. Trimming removed 4 bases from V and 3 bases from J; junction bases left unmatched: 7. In nucleotides, the CDR3 is TGTGCCAGCAGCTATGGGACTAGCTGGTTCTACGAGCAGTACTTC. Protein sequence: CASSYGTSWFYEQYF.

V usage is TRBV30 and J usage is TRBJ1-1; D might be TRBD1 (5 bases). V lost 2 bases and J 4 bases, leaving 14 bases between the germline ends. Germline CDR1 is GTSNPN and CDR2 is SVGIG (reference sequence). The CDR3 is 14 amino acids. The CDR3 is CAWSRGRRGTEAFF. The DNA of the CDR3 is TGTGCCTGGAGTCGCGGACGGAGGGGCACTGAAGCTTTCTTT.

This chain joins TRBV27 and TRBJ1-4; D gene ambiguous. Germline V gene data show CDR1 as MNHEY and CDR2 as SMNVEV (reference sequence). V lost 5 bases, J lost 8 bases, and 15 bases lay in between. This CDR3 is built from 14 residues. The CDR3 coding sequence is TGTGCCAGCAGTATCGGGCGGGAGGGAGAAAAACTGTTTTTT. It translates to CASSIGREGEKLFF. The full variable domain, rest sourced from reference TRBV27 and TRBJ1-4, is EAQVTQNPRYLITVTGKKLTVTCSQNMNHEYMSWYRQDPGLGLRQIYYSMNVEVTDKGDVPEGYKVSRKEKRNFPLILESPSPNQTSLYFCASSIGREGEKLFFGSGTQLSVL.

The chain combines TRBV5-8 with TRBJ2-3, with unresolved D. Germline loops: CDR1 SGHTS, CDR2 YDEGEE. V shed 4 bases and J shed 6 bases, with 9 bases lying between them. The CDR3 runs 12 residues. CDR3 in DNA: TGTGCCAGCAGCCCTAGTAAGGATACGCAGTATTTT. It yields the protein CASSPSKDTQYF.

This clone was counted only a few times. V and J are TRBV5-6 and TRBJ1-3; no definite D call. The CDR3 length is 13 residues. Trimming removed 2 bases from V and 10 bases from J, with 13 bases in between. The V gene's germline CDR1 is SGHDT and CDR2 YYEEEE. The CDR3 DNA sequence: TGTGCCAGCAGCTTTAGCGGGCCCGGGACCATATATTTT. As protein: CASSFSGPGTIYF. Together with reference TRBV5-6 and TRBJ1-3, the CDR3 gives the full variable domain: DAGVTQSPTHLIKTRGQQVTLRCSPKSGHDTVSWYQQALGQGPQFIFQYYEEEERQRGNFPDRFSGHQFPNYSSELNVNALLLGDSALYLCASSFSGPGTIYFGEGSWLTVV.

The rearrangement joins TRBV4-1 to TRBJ2-2; D is possibly TRBD2 (7 bases). The germline V gene has CDR1 MGHRA and CDR2 YSYEKL. This CDR3 is built from 17 residues. V was pared by 4 bases and J by 0 bases, with 15 bases between. The CDR3 reads CASSRVGGGANTGELFF. The CDR3 DNA reads TGCGCCAGCAGCCGAGTTGGGGGGGGCGCGAACACCGGGGAGCTGTTTTTT.

The V call is TRBV5-3, the J call TRBJ1-6, with 11 bases fitting TRBD1. TRBV5-3 is flagged as an ORF with uncertain function. CDR3 length: 15 amino acids. J gave up 9 bases and V 4 bases, and 6 bases lay outside the gene matches. The CDR3: CARSPGQGVGSPLHF. DNA of the CDR3: TGTGCCAGAAGCCCGGGACAGGGGGTTGGTTCACCCCTCCACTTT.

The V and J genes are TRBV4-1 and TRBJ2-7; 10 bases line up with TRBD2. CDR1 and CDR2 (germline): MGHRA, YSYEKL. The ends lost 4 bases at V and 8 bases at J; junction bases unmatched: 11. The CDR3 loop spans 15 amino acids. Written as DNA, the CDR3 is TGCGCCAGCAGCCTAGGCACTAGCGGGAACTCAAAGCAGTACTTC. Protein product: CASSLGTSGNSKQYF.

The CDR3 nucleotides are TGTGCCAGTAGTCGTAGACAGTACAATGAGCAGTTCTTC. It is translated as CASSRRQYNEQFF. This chain uses TRBV19 with TRBJ2-1; tentative D call: TRBD1 (5 bases). V was pared by 5 bases and J by 4 bases, with 9 bases between. The CDR3 has 13 residues. CDR1 LNHDA and CDR2 SQIVND come from the germline V gene (reference sequence).

The CDR3 coding sequence is TGTGCCAGCTCTATAGACAGGGAGAGGGGAGATGGCTACACCTTC. Translated, it gives CASSIDRERGDGYTF. The chain combines TRBV5-6 with TRBJ1-2; 7 bases line up with TRBD1. The germline gives CDR1 SGHDT, CDR2 YYEEEE. V dropped 7 bases and J dropped 6; count of bases not matched to a gene: 15. The CDR3 length is 15 residues.

The V gene is TRBV2, the J gene TRBJ2-2, with TRBD1 matching over 7 bases. The V and J ends lost 8 bases and 2 bases, in that order; junction bases with no gene match: 8. The CDR3 covers 15 residues. Germline V gives CDR1 SNHLY, CDR2 FYNNEI. DNA of the CDR3: TGTGCCAGCCGGACCGGGACAGTAAACACCGGGGAGCTGTTTTTT. Translating it yields CASRTGTVNTGELFF.

This clone was observed once. The rearrangement joins TRBV7-3 to TRBJ2-1; D unclear. The CDR3 has 15 amino acids. Trimming pared 0 bases from V and 3 bases from J, leaving 9 bases between. From germline, CDR1 is SGHTA and CDR2 FQGTGA. CDR3 region: CASSLTRSGYNEQFF. The CDR3 nucleotides read TGTGCCAGCAGCTTAACTCGCTCAGGCTACAATGAGCAGTTCTTC.

This chain links TRBV5-1 with TRBJ2-7; D not resolved. V lost 2 bases, J lost 5 bases, and 17 bases lay in between. Germline V gene data show CDR1 as SGHRS and CDR2 as YFSETQ. The CDR3 consists of 15 residues. Written as DNA, the CDR3 is TGCGCCAGCAGCTTAACCACACCAAACCCTCACGAGCAGTACTTC. Its protein product is CASSLTTPNPHEQYF. The full variable domain, rest sourced from reference TRBV5-1 and TRBJ2-7, is KAGVTQTPRYLIKTRGQQVTLSCSPISGHRSVSWYQQTPGQGLQFLFEYFSETQRNKGNFPGRFSGRQFSNSRSEMNVSTLELGDSALYLCASSLTTPNPHEQYFGPGTRLTVT.

The chain recombines TRBV5-1 with TRBJ1-6; unclear D gene. The length of the CDR3 is 14 residues. V gave up 1 base and J gave up 7 bases, with 9 bases separating them. Germline loops: CDR1 SGHRS, CDR2 YFSETQ. The CDR3 sequence: CASSLRVGNSPLHF. CDR3 DNA: TGCGCCAGCAGCTTGCGGGTCGGGAATTCACCCCTCCACTTT.

The gene calls are TRBV6-2 or TRBV6-3 and TRBJ2-5, with TRBD1 matching over 9 bases. Germline V CDR1 and CDR2: MNHEY, SVGEGT. The junction had 14 bases not matched to a gene; V was cut back by 6 bases and J by 3 bases. This CDR3 region has 17 residues. The CDR3 here is CASSPYRDREGKETQYF. CDR3 nucleotides: TGTGCCAGCAGCCCCTACCGGGACAGGGAGGGAAAAGAGACCCAGTACTTC.

The genes are TRBV14 and TRBJ2-2; 9 bases are shared with TRBD1. CDR1 is SGHDN, CDR2 FVKESK, per germline. V was clipped by 5 bases and J by 7 bases; unmatched bases: 8. The CDR3 has 15 amino acids. DNA of the CDR3: TGTGCCAGCAGCGCTAACAGGGGGCTTCGCGGGGAGCTGTTTTTT. Protein product: CASSANRGLRGELFF.

This clone was observed a few times. V and J are TRBV3-1 (or the pseudogene TRBV3-2) and TRBJ1-5; perhaps TRBD1 as D (5 bases). Germline V gene data show CDR1 as LGHDT and CDR2 as YNNKEL (reference sequence). The CDR3 totals 16 residues. Trimming removed 8 bases at V and 1 base at J, with 18 bases between. CDR3 DNA: TGTGCCAGCTCTTCCGGGGGGGGTCGAAGCAATCAGCCCCAGCATTTT. This translates into CASSSGGGRSNQPQHF.